This T cell receptor beta chain was identified in a study of early T cells in non-severe SARS-CoV-2 infection. Study background: Sequencing of unsorted whole blood was done on bulk RNA, leaving chains unpaired.

Trimming removed 6 bases at V and 6 bases at J, with 8 bases between. CDR3 length: 12 amino acids. The germline CDR1 and CDR2 sequences are MNHEY and SMNVEV (reference sequence). Researchers attached unique molecular identifiers to individual cDNA molecules. MiXCR was run by TCRdb on the 5' RACE reads, yielding one entry per CDR3 protein. The table records approximately 69,000 distinct CDR3 sequences, approximately 10% of them present only once. This clonotype occurred many times. Its matching antigen is unknown. Whole-study findings and limits: VDJdb matching, biased toward anti-spike CD8 responses, missed private and CD4 specificities.

The source is an adult who was a healthcare worker with PCR-confirmed SARS-CoV-2 infection or an uninfected control (not recorded which). The specimen sequenced was whole blood. The chain links TRBV27 to TRBJ2-2, with a possible D match to TRBD2 (5 bases). CDR3 DNA: TGTGCCAGCAGGATAGCGTCCGGGGAGCTGTTTTTT. Amino acids: CASRIASGELFF.